The 22 T cell receptor beta chains reported below all come from one sample, sequenced in a study of graft-versus-host responses after intestinal transplantation. Repertoires were generated with immunoSEQ multiplex PCR, while TCRdb's copy carries only in-frame clones and drops some. The repertoire has around 100,000 clones, about 92% of them found once; the top ten carry roughly 1%. No antigen has been identified for these receptors. The sequenced sample was unstimulated CD8+ T cells sorted from spleen or lymph node cells, obtained before transplant. The receptors here all came from a human donor who was the organ donor for an intestinal transplant.

This chain links TRBV9 with TRBJ1-2; D call uncertain. Per germline, CDR1 SGDLS and CDR2 YYNGEE. The CDR3 runs to 11 residues. Between the trimmed V and J ends, which lost 4 bases and 8 bases, there was a span of 9 bases. The CDR3 is CASSTPYGYTF. CDR3 DNA sequence: TGTGCCAGCAGCACCCCTTACGGCTACACCTTC.

CDR3 nucleotide sequence: TGTGCCAGCAGCTTAGTATCCGTCCAAGAGACCCAGTACTTC. It translates to CASSLVSVQETQYF. V and J are TRBV7-9 and TRBJ2-5; D is unresolved. The germline gives CDR1 SEHNR, CDR2 FQNEAQ (reference sequence). Trimming removed 1 base at V and 1 base at J, with 7 bases between. This CDR3 has 14 residues.

V is TRBV6-1 and J is TRBJ2-7; no clear D gene. The CDR3 loop spans 14 amino acids. The germline V gene encodes CDR1 MNHNS and CDR2 SASEGT. The germline V and J ends were trimmed by 2 bases and 2 bases, with 10 bases remaining between them. The CDR3, as DNA: TGTGCCAGCAGTGAAAGGGCGCAAACCTACGAGCAGTACTTC. Translating it yields CASSERAQTYEQYF.

This clone was observed once. The V call is TRBV7-9, the J call TRBJ2-7; 9 bases are shared with TRBD2. With V trimmed by 5 bases and J by 4 bases, 9 bases remained unmatched. The CDR3 sequence is 15 residues long. Germline CDR1 is SEHNR and CDR2 is FQNEAQ (reference sequence). CDR3 nucleotide sequence: TGTGCCAGCAGCGCAGCGGGAGGCGACTCATACGAGCAGTACTTC. Its protein is CASSAAGGDSYEQYF.

The rearrangement uses TRBV6-5 and TRBJ2-7, with a weak D call TRBD2 (6 bases). V dropped 6 bases and J dropped 7 bases, with 22 bases sitting between them. The CDR3 runs 15 residues. CDR1 MNHEY and CDR2 SVGAGI come from the germline V gene. The CDR3 spells CASSDGLSGRREQYF. In DNA, the CDR3 is TGTGCCAGCAGCGACGGACTAAGCGGAAGGAGGGAGCAGTACTTC.

The chain links TRBV7-2 to TRBJ2-3, with a weak D call TRBD2 (5 bases). The CDR3 totals 15 residues. Per the germline V gene, CDR1 is SGHTA and CDR2 is FQGNSA. The V end was cut by 0 bases, the J end by 0 bases, with 7 bases between. CDR3 protein: CASSLARTSTDTQYF. The CDR3, as DNA: TGTGCCAGCAGCTTAGCGCGGACTAGCACAGATACGCAGTATTTT.

The rearrangement uses TRBV30 and TRBJ2-2; no reliable D call. This CDR3 is 15 amino acids long. In germline, CDR1 is GTSNPN, CDR2 SVGIG (reference sequence). The V and J ends lost 2 bases and 5 bases respectively, with 15 bases between them. CDR3 sequence reads: CAWSYGATRTGELFF. The CDR3 DNA reads TGTGCCTGGAGTTATGGAGCGACACGAACCGGGGAGCTGTTTTTT.

This clone was picked up a small number of times. The chain links TRBV6-5 to TRBJ2-6, with a tentative D call TRBD1 (5 bases). Trimming left V 7 bases short and J 2 bases short, with 9 bases between. This CDR3 has 14 residues. Germline CDR1 is MNHEY and CDR2 is SVGAGI. CDR3 DNA sequence: TGTGCCAGCAAGGGGTGGACTGGGGCCAACGTCCTGACTTTC. It specifies CASKGWTGANVLTF.

The chain has TRBV4-1 and TRBJ2-5, with D possibly matching TRBD1 (6 bases). The germline CDR1 and CDR2 sequences are MGHRA and YSYEKL. The CDR3 spans 15 residues. Trimming pared 1 base from V and 3 bases from J, leaving 12 bases between. CDR3 in amino acids: CASSQVTQGEETQYF. CDR3 DNA sequence: TGCGCCAGCAGCCAAGTAACACAGGGCGAAGAGACCCAGTACTTC.

V is TRBV7-6 and J is TRBJ2-3, with TRBD2 matching 8 bases. After removal of 2 bases from V and 2 bases from J, the junction contained 9 bases not matched to a gene. The CDR3 extends over 17 amino acids. Germline-derived CDR1 and CDR2 are SGHVS and FNYEAQ. The CDR3 protein is CASSLYGAGALTDTQYF. For the CDR3, the DNA is TGTGCCAGCAGCTTATACGGAGCGGGAGCGCTCACAGATACGCAGTATTTT.

J is TRBJ2-7 and V is TRBV4-3; 10 positions match TRBD2. The germline gives CDR1 LGHNA, CDR2 YSLEER. V trimming: 0 bases; J trimming: 5 bases; junction bases outside the gene matches: 7. The CDR3 loop spans 16 amino acids. The CDR3 sequence is CASSQDRASGSHEQYF. CDR3 nucleotides: TGCGCCAGCAGCCAAGATAGGGCTAGCGGGAGCCACGAGCAGTACTTC.

The V and J genes are TRBV28 and TRBJ1-2, with a weak D call TRBD1 (6 bases). The germline gives CDR1 MDHEN, CDR2 SYDVKM. There are 14 residues in the CDR3. The V gene lost 3 bases and the J gene lost 5 bases, with 13 bases spanning the gap. The CDR3 loop reads CASSFSGAQYGYTF. The CDR3 DNA is TGTGCCAGCAGTTTCTCAGGGGCCCAATATGGCTACACCTTC.

The chain couples TRBV25-1 to TRBJ2-1; D unresolved. The V gene's germline CDR1 is MGHDK and CDR2 SYGVNS. CDR3 length: 14 residues. V lost 4 bases and J 9 bases, leaving 16 bases between the germline ends. The CDR3 is CASSVSGPLSEQFF. The CDR3 DNA reads as TGTGCCAGCAGTGTTAGTGGCCCATTATCTGAGCAGTTCTTC.

This clone was counted a single time. CDR3 nucleotide sequence: TGTGCCAGCAGCGGAGATGGGGGTCTCGACGAGCAGTACTTC. Translated, it gives CASSGDGGLDEQYF. This rearrangement joins TRBV9 to TRBJ2-7; D assignment may be TRBD1 or TRBD2 (5 bases each). The CDR3 sequence is 14 residues long. The V and J ends lost 3 bases and 5 bases respectively, with 15 bases between them. Germline CDR1 SGDLS, CDR2 YYNGEE.

The genes are TRBV6-1 and TRBJ1-5; D uncertain. Germline V gene lookup returns CDR1 MNHNS and CDR2 SASEGT. Trimming took off 1 base at V and 7 bases at J, with 11 bases between the two ends. This CDR3 is 14 amino acids long. The CDR3 DNA reads TGTGCCAGCAGTGAAGTAAGGGTCGGACAGCCCCAGCATTTT. It yields the protein CASSEVRVGQPQHF.

V gene TRBV19 combines with J gene TRBJ2-7; 9 bases agree with TRBD1. The trim removed 1 base at V and 7 bases at J, leaving 11 bases unmatched. Germline V gives CDR1 LNHDA, CDR2 SQIVND (reference sequence). The CDR3 contains 16 residues. Here the CDR3 reads CASSIGVDRGRREQYF. The CDR3 DNA reads as TGTGCCAGTAGTATAGGCGTGGACAGGGGACGGCGGGAGCAGTACTTC.

The gene calls are TRBV6-1 and TRBJ2-2; D is unclear. V lost 1 base, J lost 9 bases, and 6 bases lay in between. From germline, CDR1 is MNHNS and CDR2 SASEGT. The CDR3 sequence is 12 residues long. CDR3 residues: CASSEGGRELFF. In DNA form, the CDR3 reads TGTGCCAGCAGTGAAGGTGGGCGGGAGCTGTTTTTT.

This CDR3 reads CAISERGIRDTVHNEQFF. CDR3 bases: TGTGCCATCAGTGAGAGGGGGATTCGGGACACAGTCCACAATGAGCAGTTCTTC. The chain carries TRBV10-3 and TRBJ2-1; a weak D match, TRBD1 (6 bases). Germline V gene lookup returns CDR1 ENHRY and CDR2 SYGVKD. The CDR3 contains 18 residues. V dropped 2 bases and J dropped 5 bases, with 22 bases sitting between them.

V gene TRBV29-1 combines with J gene TRBJ2-3; D is uncertain. Trimming took off 0 bases at V and 4 bases at J, with 20 bases between the two ends. Germline CDR1 is SQVTM and CDR2 is ANQGSEA. The CDR3 is 17 residues long. The CDR3 DNA sequence: TGCAGCGTTGAAGATCGGACGGGTCCTGAGTCCGCAGATACGCAGTATTTT. It specifies CSVEDRTGPESADTQYF.

The J gene is TRBJ2-2, the V gene TRBV2; D possibly corresponds to TRBD2 (6 bases). The V gene's germline CDR1 is SNHLY and CDR2 FYNNEI. This CDR3 has 15 amino acids. V gave up 2 bases and J gave up 7 bases, with 14 bases separating them. Written as DNA, the CDR3 is TGTGCCAGCAGTGAAATCAGGGCGGGGTTCGGGGAGCTGTTTTTT. Translation gives CASSEIRAGFGELFF.

J is TRBJ2-7 and V is TRBV7-9; possible D gene TRBD1, 6 bases. CDR1 is SEHNR, CDR2 FQNEAQ, per germline (reference sequence). Trimming stripped 4 bases from V and 0 bases from J, with 10 bases between. This CDR3 region has 14 residues. The CDR3 here is CASSSNRDSYEQYF. The DNA of the CDR3 is TGTGCCAGCAGCTCCAACAGGGACTCCTACGAGCAGTACTTC.

The chain recombines TRBV4-1 with TRBJ2-2, with D possibly TRBD1 on 5 matching bases. There are 17 residues in the CDR3. Trimming stripped 3 bases from V and 0 bases from J, with 14 bases between. CDR1 MGHRA and CDR2 YSYEKL come from the germline V gene. This CDR3 reads CASSHYGHTANTGELFF. For the CDR3, the DNA is TGCGCCAGCAGCCATTACGGACACACCGCGAACACCGGGGAGCTGTTTTTT.